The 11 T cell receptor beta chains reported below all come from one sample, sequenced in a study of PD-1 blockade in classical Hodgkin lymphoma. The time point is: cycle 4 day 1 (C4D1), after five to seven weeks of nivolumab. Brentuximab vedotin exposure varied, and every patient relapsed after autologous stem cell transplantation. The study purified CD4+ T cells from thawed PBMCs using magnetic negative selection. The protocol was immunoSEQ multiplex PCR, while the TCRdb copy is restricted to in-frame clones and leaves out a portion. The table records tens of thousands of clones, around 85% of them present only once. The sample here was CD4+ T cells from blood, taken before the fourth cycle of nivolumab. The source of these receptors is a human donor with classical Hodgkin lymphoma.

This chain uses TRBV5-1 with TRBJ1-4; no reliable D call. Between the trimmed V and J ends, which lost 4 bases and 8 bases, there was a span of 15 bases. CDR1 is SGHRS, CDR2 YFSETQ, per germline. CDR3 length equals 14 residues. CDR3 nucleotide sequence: TGCGCCAGCAGCCTGGGCCAACGCGGGGAAAAACTGTTTTTT. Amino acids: CASSLGQRGEKLFF.

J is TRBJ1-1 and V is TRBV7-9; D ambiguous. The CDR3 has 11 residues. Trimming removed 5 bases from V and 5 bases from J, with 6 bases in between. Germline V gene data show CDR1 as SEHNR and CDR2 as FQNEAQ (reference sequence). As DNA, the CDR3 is TGTGCCAGCAGCGTGGGTACTGAAGCTTTCTTT. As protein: CASSVGTEAFF.

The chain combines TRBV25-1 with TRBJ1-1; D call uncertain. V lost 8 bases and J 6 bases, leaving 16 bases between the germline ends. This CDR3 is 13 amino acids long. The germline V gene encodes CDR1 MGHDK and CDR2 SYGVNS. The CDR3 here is CASSPRAAAEAFF. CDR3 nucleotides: TGTGCCAGCTCACCTAGGGCAGCTGCTGAAGCTTTCTTT. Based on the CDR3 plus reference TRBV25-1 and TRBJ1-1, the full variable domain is EADIYQTPRYLVIGTGKKITLECSQTMGHDKMYWYQQDPGMELHLIHYSYGVNSTEKGDLSSESTVSRIRTEHFPLTLESARPSHTSQYLCASSPRAAAEAFFGQGTRLTVV.

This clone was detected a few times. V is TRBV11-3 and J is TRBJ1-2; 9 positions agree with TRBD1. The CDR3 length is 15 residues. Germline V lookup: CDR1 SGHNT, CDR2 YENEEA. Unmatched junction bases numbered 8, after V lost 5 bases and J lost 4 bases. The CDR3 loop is CASSAQGGQGYGYTF. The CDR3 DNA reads TGTGCCAGCAGCGCCCAAGGGGGACAGGGCTATGGCTACACCTTC.

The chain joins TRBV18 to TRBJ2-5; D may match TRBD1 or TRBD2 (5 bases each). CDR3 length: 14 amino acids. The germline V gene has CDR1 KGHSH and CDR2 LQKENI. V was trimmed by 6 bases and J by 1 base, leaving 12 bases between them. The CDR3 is CASSPRDGQETQYF. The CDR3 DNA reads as TGTGCCAGCTCCCCAAGGGACGGCCAAGAGACCCAGTACTTC.

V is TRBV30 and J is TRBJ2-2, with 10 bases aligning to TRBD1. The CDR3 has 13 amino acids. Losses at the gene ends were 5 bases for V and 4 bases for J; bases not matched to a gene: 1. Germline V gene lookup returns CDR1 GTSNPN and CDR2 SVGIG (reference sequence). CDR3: CAWGTGVTGELFF. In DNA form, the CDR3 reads TGTGCCTGGGGGACAGGGGTCACCGGGGAGCTGTTTTTT.

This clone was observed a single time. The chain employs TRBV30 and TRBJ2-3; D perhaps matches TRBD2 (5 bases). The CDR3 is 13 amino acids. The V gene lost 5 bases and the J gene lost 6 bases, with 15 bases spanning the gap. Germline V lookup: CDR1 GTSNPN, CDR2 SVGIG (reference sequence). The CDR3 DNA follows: TGTGCCTGGCCGCCGGGATGGAATGATACGCAGTATTTT. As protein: CAWPPGWNDTQYF. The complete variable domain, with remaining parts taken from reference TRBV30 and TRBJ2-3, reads SQTIHQWPATLVQPVGSPLSLECTVEGTSNPNLYWYRQAAGRGLQLLFYSVGIGQISSEVPQNLSASRPQDRQFILSSKKLLLSDSGFYLCAWPPGWNDTQYFGPGTRLTVL.

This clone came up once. CDR3 sequence (DNA): TGTGCCAGTAGATGGGACTATGGCTACACCTTC. It specifies CASRWDYGYTF. The chain joins TRBV19 to TRBJ1-2; D remains unclear. Germline V CDR1 and CDR2: LNHDA, SQIVND (reference sequence). The V and J ends lost 6 bases and 3 bases respectively, with 5 bases between them. The CDR3 has 11 amino acids.

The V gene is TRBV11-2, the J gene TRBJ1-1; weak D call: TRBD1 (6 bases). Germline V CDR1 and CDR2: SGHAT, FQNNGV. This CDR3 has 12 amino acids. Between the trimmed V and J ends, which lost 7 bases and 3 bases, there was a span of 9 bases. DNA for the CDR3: TGTGCCAGCACAACAGGGCACACTGAAGCTTTCTTT. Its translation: CASTTGHTEAFF. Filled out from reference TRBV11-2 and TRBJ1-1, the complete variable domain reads EAGVAQSPRYKIIEKRQSVAFWCNPISGHATLYWYQQILGQGPKLLIQFQNNGVVDDSQLPKDRFSAERLKGVDSTLKIQPAKLEDSAVYLCASTTGHTEAFFGQGTRLTVV.

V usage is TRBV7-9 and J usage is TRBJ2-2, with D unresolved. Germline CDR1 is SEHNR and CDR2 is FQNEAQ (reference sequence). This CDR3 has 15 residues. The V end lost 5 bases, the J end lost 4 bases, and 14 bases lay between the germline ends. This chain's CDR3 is CASSLEAIPTGELFF. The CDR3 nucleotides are TGTGCCAGCAGCCTAGAGGCTATCCCCACCGGGGAGCTGTTTTTT.

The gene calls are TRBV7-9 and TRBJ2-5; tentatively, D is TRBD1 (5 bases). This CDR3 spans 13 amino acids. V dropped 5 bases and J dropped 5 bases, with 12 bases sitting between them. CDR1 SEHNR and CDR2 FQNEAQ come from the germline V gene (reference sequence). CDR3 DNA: TGTGCCAGCAGCCCGGACACTGGGGAGACCCAGTACTTC. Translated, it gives CASSPDTGETQYF.